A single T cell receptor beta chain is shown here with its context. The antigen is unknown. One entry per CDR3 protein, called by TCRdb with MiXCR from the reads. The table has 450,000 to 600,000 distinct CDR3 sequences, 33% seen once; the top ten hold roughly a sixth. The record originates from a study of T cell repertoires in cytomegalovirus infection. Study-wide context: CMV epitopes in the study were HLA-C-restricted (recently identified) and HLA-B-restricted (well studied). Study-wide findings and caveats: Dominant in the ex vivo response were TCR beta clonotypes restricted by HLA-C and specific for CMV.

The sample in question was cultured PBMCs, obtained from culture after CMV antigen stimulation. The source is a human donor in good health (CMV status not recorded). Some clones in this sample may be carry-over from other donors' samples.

The CDR3 region has the DNA TGCAGTGCCCCGGGACAGGGAGGAAATACGCAGTATTTT. It translates to CSAPGQGGNTQYF. The rearrangement links TRBV20-1 to TRBJ2-3, with 9 bases identical to TRBD1. Germline V CDR1 and CDR2: DFQATT, SNEGSKA (reference sequence). With V trimmed by 6 bases and J by 7 bases, 8 bases remained unmatched. The CDR3 sequence is 13 residues long.